This TCR beta chain was captured in a study of cytomegalovirus exposure and HLA in healthy donors. Both 60 Vbeta primers and 13 Jbeta primers went into the PCR. Sequenced by immunoSEQ multiplex PCR; TCRdb stores in-frame clones only, minus some. Among just under 95,000 clones listed, 77% were seen once. Study-wide findings and caveats: The availability of immune exposure information extended only to CMV serostatus. A further, later analysis showed that HLA-associated TCR beta chains (compared with equally common others) were more clonally expanded. The investigators catalogued 164 TCR beta chains as cytomegalovirus-associated. Looking again later, the authors saw that most CMV-associated TCR beta chains seemed HLA-restricted.

CDR3 length: 13 amino acids. The V gene end was trimmed by 6 bases and the J gene end by 5 bases; junction bases not matched to a gene: 4. Turning to this clone: Its target is not known.

The rearrangement joins TRBV23-1 to TRBJ1-1; TRBD1 aligns across 9 bases. TRBV23-1 is identified as an open reading frame with a role that is uncertain. Specimen: PBMCs. This clonotype originated in a man aged 45-60 years in good health and CMV-seropositive. DNA of the CDR3: TGCGCCAGCAGAAGGACAGGGGAGACTGAAGCTTTCTTT. Translating it yields CASRRTGETEAFF.